The 27 T cell receptor beta chains in this list originate from one sample, sequenced in a study of blood T cells in healthy people across ages. It was with a sample-barcoded 5' primer and a J-beta primer mix that a second PCR of roughly 6 to 11 cycles was run. TCRdb re-derived calls from the 5' RACE reads in MiXCR, one entry per CDR3 protein. The table has about 400,000 distinct CDR3 sequences, 52% seen once. Input material: blood. Receptors were obtained from a man aged 55 to 70 in good health.

This clonotype was seen a few times. The rearrangement links TRBV20-1 to TRBJ2-5; D is undetermined. Germline assignment: CDR1 DFQATT and CDR2 SNEGSKA (reference sequence). There are 13 residues in the CDR3. Trimming cost V 1 base and J 0 bases, with 6 bases left between them. CDR3 residues: CSARGTHQETQYF. In DNA form, the CDR3 reads TGCAGTGCTAGAGGGACCCACCAAGAGACCCAGTACTTC.

The chain has TRBV10-2 and TRBJ2-7; D gene ambiguous. CDR3 length equals 11 residues. The ends were cut back, 10 bases at V and 7 bases at J, with 14 bases in the middle. The germline CDR1 and CDR2 sequences are WSHSY and SAAADI. Here the CDR3 DNA reads TGCGCCACCCAGGCCCCTGGGGAGCAGTACTTC. This sequence encodes CATQAPGEQYF.

This clonotype turned up a few times. The chain couples TRBV25-1 to TRBJ2-1, with TRBD1 matching 7 bases. Germline-derived CDR1 and CDR2 are MGHDK and SYGVNS. With 10 bases clipped from V and 9 bases from J, the junction kept 6 bases outside the gene matches. The CDR3 extends over 11 amino acids. CDR3 DNA sequence: TGTGCCATCTGGACAGGCCTTGAGCAGTTCTTC. Residues: CAIWTGLEQFF.

The rearrangement joins TRBV4-2 to TRBJ1-5; TRBD1 is a possible D gene (5 bases). V lost 0 bases to trimming and J lost 5 bases, with 8 bases between them. The CDR3 totals 14 residues. The germline V gene has CDR1 LGHNA and CDR2 YNFKEQ. The CDR3 nucleotides read TGTGCCAGCAGCCAAGAGGACACCTATCAGCCCCAGCATTTT. It specifies CASSQEDTYQPQHF.

The rearrangement uses TRBV5-1 and TRBJ1-2; D is undetermined. The germline V and J ends were trimmed by 0 bases and 5 bases, with 14 bases remaining between them. Germline lookup yields CDR1 SGHRS and CDR2 YFSETQ. The CDR3 extends over 15 amino acids. The CDR3 here is CASSLAEGTLYGYTF. The CDR3 DNA is TGCGCCAGCAGCTTGGCCGAGGGAACGTTATATGGCTACACCTTC. The full variable domain, with the rest looked up from reference TRBV5-1 and TRBJ1-2, is KAGVTQTPRYLIKTRGQQVTLSCSPISGHRSVSWYQQTPGQGLQFLFEYFSETQRNKGNFPGRFSGRQFSNSRSEMNVSTLELGDSALYLCASSLAEGTLYGYTFGSGTRLTVV.

The gene calls are TRBV5-5 and TRBJ1-1, with 7 bases fitting TRBD1. The length of the CDR3 is 15 residues. The V and J ends lost 4 bases and 0 bases, in that order; junction bases with no gene match: 6. The germline CDR1 and CDR2 sequences are SGHKS and YYEKEE (reference sequence). CDR3 nucleotides: TGTGCCAGCAGCCCCAGACAGGGAGTGAACACTGAAGCTTTCTTT. Translation: CASSPRQGVNTEAFF.

The chain joins TRBV28 to TRBJ1-1; D remains unclear. The V gene lost 4 bases and the J gene lost 0 bases, with 9 bases spanning the gap. Germline CDR1 is MDHEN and CDR2 is SYDVKM. The CDR3 is 14 amino acids. The CDR3 here is CASSSQIVNTEAFF. CDR3 bases: TGTGCCAGCAGTTCCCAAATCGTGAACACTGAAGCTTTCTTT.

The chain combines TRBV20-1 with TRBJ2-7; no definite D call. V lost 2 bases to trimming and J lost 5 bases, with 13 bases between them. Germline CDR1 DFQATT, CDR2 SNEGSKA (reference sequence). CDR3 size: 13 residues. CDR3 bases: TGCAGTGCTAGAAGCTGGGCTCCCAACGAGCAGTACTTC. It translates to CSARSWAPNEQYF.

The chain employs TRBV6-5 and TRBJ2-1; the D is unclear. The germline gives CDR1 MNHEY, CDR2 SVGAGI. V lost 0 bases and J 5 bases, leaving 11 bases between the germline ends. The CDR3 loop spans 15 amino acids. CDR3 amino acids: CASSYSPPVNNEQFF. The CDR3 nucleotides read TGTGCCAGCAGTTACTCTCCACCGGTAAACAATGAGCAGTTCTTC.

This clonotype was counted between two and nine times. The chain couples TRBV13 to TRBJ2-7, with 7 bases aligning to TRBD2. Trimming took 6 bases from V and 0 from J; bases not matched to a gene: 8. Looked up from germline, CDR1 is PRHDT and CDR2 is FYEKMQ (reference sequence). There are 15 residues in the CDR3. The CDR3 nucleotides are TGTGCCAGCAGAATCGGGACTATTAGCTCCTACGAGCAGTACTTC. This encodes CASRIGTISSYEQYF. The variable domain in full, with the rest retrieved from reference TRBV13 and TRBJ2-7, is AAGVIQSPRHLIKEKRETATLKCYPIPRHDTVYWYQQGPGQDPQFLISFYEKMQSDKGSIPDRFSAQQFSDYHSELNMSSLELGDSALYFCASRIGTISSYEQYFGPGTRLTVT.

In its sample, this clonotype was seen many times. The genes are TRBV3-1 and TRBJ1-2, with D uncertain. Looked up from germline, CDR1 is LGHDT and CDR2 is YNNKEL (reference sequence). The V end was cut by 4 bases, the J end by 8 bases, with 14 bases between. The CDR3 has 13 amino acids. The CDR3: CASSRRGGEGYTF. The CDR3 region has the DNA TGTGCCAGCAGCCGTCGGGGAGGAGAGGGCTACACCTTC.

V gene TRBV29-1 combines with J gene TRBJ1-2, with 8 bases that match TRBD1. The CDR3 runs 13 residues. V shed 4 bases, J shed 6 bases, and the junction held 7 bases outside the gene matches. CDR1 is SQVTM and CDR2 is ANQGSEA in the germline V gene. The CDR3 sequence is CSVVVRGPDGYTF. For the CDR3, the DNA is TGCAGCGTTGTCGTCAGGGGGCCTGATGGCTACACCTTC.

This clonotype was seen only a few times. The chain uses TRBV6-2 or TRBV6-3 and TRBJ2-1, with D perhaps TRBD1 (6 bases). Germline assignment: CDR1 MNHEY and CDR2 SVGEGT. The CDR3 is made up of 15 amino acids. V dropped 0 bases and J dropped 5 bases, with 11 bases sitting between them. The DNA of the CDR3 is TGTGCCAGCAGTTACTCGACAGGCATCAACAATGAGCAGTTCTTC. It translates to CASSYSTGINNEQFF.

This clonotype showed up just once. An end of the junction does not agree with germline; a read error may underlie this. The DNA of the CDR3 is TGTGCCACCAGTCCTGGACTAGCGGGGGATGGTGGGGCCAACGTCCTGACTTTC. It codes for CATSPGLAGDGGANVLTF. J is TRBJ2-6 and V is TRBV10-3, with 13 bases matching TRBD2. The CDR3 extends over 18 amino acids. Germline V gives CDR1 ENHRY, CDR2 SYGVKD.

The chain is built from TRBV27 and TRBJ2-3; D unresolved. V was trimmed by 3 bases and J by 8 bases, leaving 9 bases between them. The germline V gene has CDR1 MNHEY and CDR2 SMNVEV (reference sequence). The CDR3 runs 12 residues. CDR3 bases: TGTGCCAGCAGTTTCAACTATGGTACGCAGTATTTT. Residues: CASSFNYGTQYF.

This clonotype was detected once. The junction does not match germline at one end; this may be a read error. For the CDR3, the DNA is TGTGCCAGCAGTTGGACTAGCGGGACTCGGTCCTACACAGATGCGCAGTATTTT. Translating it yields CASSWTSGTRSYTDAQYF. The chain recombines TRBV9 with TRBJ2-3; 12 bases are a match to TRBD2. From germline, CDR1 is SGDLS and CDR2 YYNGEE. This CDR3 comprises 18 residues.

CDR3 sequence reads: CASSLLGVKGEQYF. The CDR3 DNA reads TGTGCCAGCAGTCTGTTAGGTGTCAAGGGCGAGCAGTACTTC. V usage is TRBV28 and J usage is TRBJ2-7; D gene unclear. V lost 5 bases and J lost 6, with 17 bases in between. The CDR3 runs to 14 residues. Germline CDR1 MDHEN, CDR2 SYDVKM.

The rearrangement links TRBV4-1 to TRBJ2-5; TRBD2 agrees at 11 bases. This CDR3 has 15 amino acids. J lost 5 bases, V lost 3 bases, and 5 bases had no gene match. The germline V gene encodes CDR1 MGHRA and CDR2 YSYEKL. The CDR3 loop is CASSHTSGSRETQYF. In DNA form, the CDR3 reads TGCGCCAGCAGCCACACTAGCGGGAGCCGGGAGACCCAGTACTTC.

The V gene is TRBV6-2 or TRBV6-3, the J gene TRBJ2-3, with TRBD2 identical over 11 bases. J was trimmed by 4 bases and V by 6 bases; bases with no gene match: 9. The V gene's germline CDR1 is MNHEY and CDR2 SVGEGT. The CDR3 covers 16 residues. CDR3 protein: CASRRPSGGTPDTQYF. In nucleotides, the CDR3 is TGTGCCAGCAGGCGACCTAGCGGGGGGACGCCAGATACGCAGTATTTT.

This chain links TRBV19 with TRBJ2-1; D unclear. Germline V gene sequence: CDR1 LNHDA, CDR2 SQIVND (reference sequence). V lost 4 bases and J lost 2, with 15 bases in between. The CDR3 is 16 amino acids. This chain's CDR3 is CASSKFPPGAYNEQFF. CDR3 nucleotides: TGTGCCAGTAGTAAGTTTCCTCCTGGGGCCTACAATGAGCAGTTCTTC. The variable domain in full, with the rest retrieved from reference TRBV19 and TRBJ2-1, is DGGITQSPKYLFRKEGQNVTLSCEQNLNHDAMYWYRQDPGQGLRLIYYSQIVNDFQKGDIAEGYSVSREKKESFPLTVTSAQKNPTAFYLCASSKFPPGAYNEQFFGPGTRLTVL.

V and J are TRBV7-2 and TRBJ2-1; TRBD2 is a possible D gene (5 bases). Germline loops: CDR1 SGHTA, CDR2 FQGNSA. The V end lost 5 bases, the J end lost 5 bases, and 10 bases lay between the germline ends. The CDR3 is made up of 13 amino acids. Written as DNA, the CDR3 is TGTGCCAGCAGCGAGGGTCCGAACAATGAGCAGTTCTTC. Its protein product is CASSEGPNNEQFF. The complete variable domain, with remaining parts taken from reference TRBV7-2 and TRBJ2-1, reads GAGVSQSPSNKVTEKGKDVELRCDPISGHTALYWYRQSLGQGLEFLIYFQGNSAPDKSGLPSDRFSAERTGGSVSTLTIQRTQQEDSAVYLCASSEGPNNEQFFGPGTRLTVL.

This clonotype was observed at least ten times. V is TRBV5-1 and J is TRBJ2-3; a possible D gene is TRBD1 (6 bases). The CDR3 contains 15 residues. Germline CDR1 reads SGHRS; CDR2 reads YFSETQ. Trimming shortened V by 1 base and J by 0 bases, and 9 bases separated the two germline ends. CDR3 sequence: CASSLYTGSTDTQYF. Written as DNA, the CDR3 is TGCGCCAGCAGCTTGTATACAGGGAGCACAGATACGCAGTATTTT.

This chain joins TRBV20-1 and TRBJ2-3, with TRBD2 matching 10 bases. The ends lost 3 bases at V and 2 bases at J; junction bases unmatched: 8. The CDR3 covers 16 residues. Germline-derived CDR1 and CDR2 are DFQATT and SNEGSKA (reference sequence). The DNA for the CDR3 is TGCAGTGCTAGGATACCAGCGGGAGGGAACACAGATACGCAGTATTTT. Its translation: CSARIPAGGNTDTQYF.

This clonotype came up a few times. This chain joins TRBV3-1 and TRBJ1-2, with D possibly being TRBD1 (6 bases). V dropped 6 bases and J dropped 4 bases, with 18 bases sitting between them. The germline gives CDR1 LGHDT, CDR2 YNNKEL (reference sequence). CDR3 size: 15 residues. In DNA, the CDR3 is TGTGCCAGCAGGAAACAGGGAGGAGTAGGCTATGGCTACACCTTC. Its translation: CASRKQGGVGYGYTF.

The chain joins TRBV5-1 to TRBJ1-6; TRBD1 is a possible D gene (5 bases). V was trimmed by 4 bases and J by 5 bases, leaving 10 bases between them. The CDR3 loop spans 14 amino acids. Germline values: CDR1 SGHRS, CDR2 YFSETQ. Here the CDR3 DNA reads TGCGCCAGCAGCAGGGACGGCAATAATTCACCCCTCCACTTT. This encodes CASSRDGNNSPLHF.

The chain employs TRBV4-3 and TRBJ2-7; TRBD2 matches at 10 bases. From germline, CDR1 is LGHNA and CDR2 YSLEER. The CDR3 runs 17 residues. V shed 0 bases and J 8 bases; nucleotides not matched to a gene: 13. The CDR3 DNA sequence: TGCGCCAGCAGCCAAGAATCCACTAGCGGGGACCTACGAAAGCAGTACTTC. As protein: CASSQESTSGDLRKQYF.

V usage is TRBV5-1 and J usage is TRBJ2-3, with D tentatively TRBD1 or TRBD2 (5 bases each). Trimming took off 0 bases at V and 2 bases at J, with 10 bases between the two ends. Germline CDR1 and CDR2: SGHRS and YFSETQ. The CDR3 runs 15 residues. The CDR3 DNA follows: TGCGCCAGCAGCTTGGGATGGGGGACCACAGATACGCAGTATTTT. Its translation is CASSLGWGTTDTQYF. Together with reference TRBV5-1 and TRBJ2-3, the CDR3 gives the full variable domain: KAGVTQTPRYLIKTRGQQVTLSCSPISGHRSVSWYQQTPGQGLQFLFEYFSETQRNKGNFPGRFSGRQFSNSRSEMNVSTLELGDSALYLCASSLGWGTTDTQYFGPGTRLTVL.